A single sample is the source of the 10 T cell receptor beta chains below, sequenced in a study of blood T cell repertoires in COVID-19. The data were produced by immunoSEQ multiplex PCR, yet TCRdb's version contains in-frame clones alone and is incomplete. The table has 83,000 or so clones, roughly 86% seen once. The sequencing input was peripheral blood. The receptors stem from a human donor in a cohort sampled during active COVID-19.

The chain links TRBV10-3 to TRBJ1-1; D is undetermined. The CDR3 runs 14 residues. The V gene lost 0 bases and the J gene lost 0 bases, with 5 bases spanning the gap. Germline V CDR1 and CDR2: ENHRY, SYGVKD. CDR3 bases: TGTGCCATCAGTGAGTCCACAGTGAACACTGAAGCTTTCTTT. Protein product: CAISESTVNTEAFF.

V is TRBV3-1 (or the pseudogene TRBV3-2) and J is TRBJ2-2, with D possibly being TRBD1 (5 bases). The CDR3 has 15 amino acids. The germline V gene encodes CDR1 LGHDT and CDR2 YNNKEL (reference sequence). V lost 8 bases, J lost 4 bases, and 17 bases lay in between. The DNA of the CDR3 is TGTGCCAGCCACCTAGAAGGGGCTTCCACCGGGGAGCTGTTTTTT. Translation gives CASHLEGASTGELFF.

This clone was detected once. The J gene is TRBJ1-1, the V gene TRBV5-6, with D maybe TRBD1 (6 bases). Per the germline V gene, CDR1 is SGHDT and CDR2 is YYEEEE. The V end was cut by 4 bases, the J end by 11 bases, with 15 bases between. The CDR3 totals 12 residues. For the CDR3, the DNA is TGTGCCAGCAGCCCGAGACTGCAGGGGGCTTTCTTT. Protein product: CASSPRLQGAFF.

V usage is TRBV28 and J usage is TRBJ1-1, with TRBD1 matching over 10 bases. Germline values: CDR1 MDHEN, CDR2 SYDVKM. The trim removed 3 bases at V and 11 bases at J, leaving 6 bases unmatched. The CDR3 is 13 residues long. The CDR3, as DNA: TGTGCCAGCAGTTTCCCCGACAGGGGGCGGGCTTTCTTT. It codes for CASSFPDRGRAFF. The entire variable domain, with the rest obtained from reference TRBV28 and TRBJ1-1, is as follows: DVKVTQSSRYLVKRTGEKVFLECVQDMDHENMFWYRQDPGLGLRLIYFSYDVKMKEKGDIPEGYSVSREKKERFSLILESASTNQTSMYLCASSFPDRGRAFFGQGTRLTVV.

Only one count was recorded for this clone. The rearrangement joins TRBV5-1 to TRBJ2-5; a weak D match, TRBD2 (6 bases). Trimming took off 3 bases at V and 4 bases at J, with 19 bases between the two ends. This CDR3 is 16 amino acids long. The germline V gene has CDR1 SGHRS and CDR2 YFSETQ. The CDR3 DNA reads TGCGCCAGCAGCTCTGGAGGGTTACCGAGGGGAGAGACCCAGTACTTC. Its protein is CASSSGGLPRGETQYF.

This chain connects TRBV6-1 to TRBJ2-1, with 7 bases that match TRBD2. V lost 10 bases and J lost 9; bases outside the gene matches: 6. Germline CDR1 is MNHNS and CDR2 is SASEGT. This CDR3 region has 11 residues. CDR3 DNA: TGTGCCATCCAAAGGGAGGGTGAGCAGTTCTTC. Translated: CAIQREGEQFF.

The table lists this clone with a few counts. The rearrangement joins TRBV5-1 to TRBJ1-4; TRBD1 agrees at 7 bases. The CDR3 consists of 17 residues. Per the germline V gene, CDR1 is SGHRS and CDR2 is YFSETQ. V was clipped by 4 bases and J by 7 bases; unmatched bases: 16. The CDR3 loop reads CASSLTPSTGRSEKLFF. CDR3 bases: TGCGCCAGCAGCCTTACGCCTTCGACAGGGCGAAGTGAAAAACTGTTTTTT.

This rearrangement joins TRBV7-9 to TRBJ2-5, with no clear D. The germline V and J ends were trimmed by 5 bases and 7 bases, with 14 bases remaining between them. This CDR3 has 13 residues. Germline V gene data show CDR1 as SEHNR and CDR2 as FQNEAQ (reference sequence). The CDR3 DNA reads TGTGCCAGCAGCCCCCGTGAGGTTGGGACCCAGTACTTC. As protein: CASSPREVGTQYF.

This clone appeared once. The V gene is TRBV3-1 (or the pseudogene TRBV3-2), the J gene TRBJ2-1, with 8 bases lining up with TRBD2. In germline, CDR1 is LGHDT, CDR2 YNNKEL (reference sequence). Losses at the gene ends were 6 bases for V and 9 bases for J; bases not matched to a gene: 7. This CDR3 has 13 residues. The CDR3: CASRKNGRGEQFF. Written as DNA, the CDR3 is TGTGCCAGCAGAAAAAACGGGAGGGGTGAGCAGTTCTTC.

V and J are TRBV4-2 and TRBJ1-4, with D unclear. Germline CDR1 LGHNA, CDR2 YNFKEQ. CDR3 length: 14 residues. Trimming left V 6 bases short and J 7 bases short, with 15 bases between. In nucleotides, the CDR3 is TGTGCCAGCAGTCTACTTAACCCGAGTGAAAAACTGTTTTTT. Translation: CASSLLNPSEKLFF.